This T cell receptor beta chain was captured by sequencing in a study of blood T cells in healthy people across ages. In terms of origin and age, donors were healthy Caucasian individuals from Russia aged 6 to 90. With regard to this clonotype: Its antigen is unidentified.

The study's findings and limits: Older age went with lower TCR beta diversity per million T cells, in a roughly linear way.

Combining a sample-barcoded 5' primer with a J-beta primer mix, a second PCR ran for roughly 7 to 12 cycles. Each CDR3 protein gets one entry after TCRdb re-called the 5' RACE reads with MiXCR. Among fewer than 950,000 distinct CDR3 sequences listed, around 36% were seen once. The CDR3 extends over 15 amino acids. The germline gives CDR1 SEHNR, CDR2 FQNEAQ (reference sequence). V lost 5 bases and J 3 bases, leaving 16 bases between the germline ends. The sequencing sample was made of blood. The V call is TRBV7-9, the J call TRBJ1-2; D is ambiguous. This TCR was recovered from a man younger than 35 in good health. The CDR3 DNA is TGTGCCAGCAGCCTGGGGAAGGGAGTTGACTATGGCTACACCTTC. Encoded protein: CASSLGKGVDYGYTF.